This T cell receptor beta chain stems from a study of OX40 agonist ivuxolimab in advanced cancers. Study details: Across the patients, intravenous ivuxolimab was delivered every 2 weeks at 0.01 to 10 mg/kg. Prior anti-PD-1, anti-PD-L1 or anti-CTLA-4 therapy did not bar entry, and about 40% had some.

Whole-study results and caveats: Partial responders at 0.1-3.0 mg/kg had among the lowest clonal expansion.

Remarks on this clone: The antigen remains unidentified.

V gave up 2 bases and J gave up 3 bases; unmatched junction bases: 7. Germline CDR1 reads MNHNS; CDR2 reads SASEGT. This CDR3 region has 16 residues. Assay used: immunoSEQ multiplex PCR; TCRdb lists only in-frame clones, some missing. Seen here are some 72,000 clones, roughly 90% observed once, and the top ten hold roughly 0.56%. V and J are TRBV6-1 and TRBJ2-7, with 10 bases that match TRBD1. This TCR came from an adult with an advanced solid tumor such as melanoma, head and neck, liver or kidney cancer. Sequences were derived from CD4+ or CD8+ T cells sorted from blood, sampled in a trial of the OX40 agonist ivuxolimab. Written as DNA, the CDR3 is TGTGCCAGCAGTGAAAGGGTTGGGGACAGGGGCTACGAGCAGTACTTC. Translating it yields CASSERVGDRGYEQYF.